A single sample is the source of the 14 T cell receptor beta chains below, sequenced in a study of T cell responses to AZD1222 COVID-19 vaccine. Libraries were prepared by immunoSEQ multiplex PCR; TCRdb keeps only in-frame clonotypes and omits some of them. The sample has under 85,000 clones, around nine tenths seen once. The specimen was peripheral blood, collected on day 0 of AZD1222 vaccination. These receptors were obtained from an adult in good health.

The count of this clone is one. This chain links TRBV7-2 with TRBJ2-1; D is unclear. Germline assignment: CDR1 SGHTA and CDR2 FQGNSA. The CDR3 has 14 amino acids. V dropped 8 bases and J dropped 2 bases, with 13 bases sitting between them. The DNA for the CDR3 is TGTGCCAGCGGAGCGACGGTCCCCTACAATGAGCAGTTCTTC. The encoded protein is CASGATVPYNEQFF.

The gene calls are TRBV6-5 and TRBJ2-2; 9 bases match TRBD2. V was clipped by 7 bases and J by 6 bases; unmatched bases: 6. CDR1 MNHEY and CDR2 SVGAGI come from the germline V gene. The CDR3 spans 14 residues. The CDR3 region has the DNA TGTGCCAGCACGCGGGAGGGAGGGTCCGGGGAGCTGTTTTTT. It specifies CASTREGGSGELFF.

The CDR3 DNA reads TGTGCCAGCAGCCTCGCGGGGGGCCCTCAAGATACGCAGTATTTT. Translated, it gives CASSLAGGPQDTQYF. The chain employs TRBV7-3 and TRBJ2-3; 8 nucleotides match TRBD2. Germline V gene sequence: CDR1 SGHTA, CDR2 FQGTGA. With V trimmed by 5 bases and J by 5 bases, 9 bases remained unmatched. The CDR3 has 15 residues.

This clone was seen a handful of times. CDR3 nucleotides: TGTGCCAGCAGTTCGATTCGGGCAATAACAGGGGGCAGTTTGAATTCACCCCTCCACTTT. Amino acids: CASSSIRAITGGSLNSPLHF. This rearrangement joins TRBV27 to TRBJ1-6, with 9 bases aligning to TRBD1. The CDR3 spans 20 residues. V shed 4 bases and J 7 bases; nucleotides not matched to a gene: 20. Germline-derived CDR1 and CDR2 are MNHEY and SMNVEV (reference sequence).

This sequence joins TRBV6-5 and TRBJ1-1; maybe TRBD1 (6 bases). CDR1 is MNHEY and CDR2 is SVGAGI in the germline V gene. V was clipped by 6 bases and J by 8 bases, with 13 bases between them. CDR3 length: 12 amino acids. The CDR3 region has the DNA TGTGCCAGCAGCCTAACTCAGGGGGAAGCTTTCTTT. Translating gives CASSLTQGEAFF.

This sequence joins TRBV24-1 and TRBJ2-2; 7 nucleotides align to TRBD1. Trimming removed 6 bases from V and 5 bases from J; junction bases left unmatched: 2. Looked up from germline, CDR1 is KGHDR and CDR2 is SFDVKD. The CDR3 totals 13 residues. The CDR3 DNA is TGTGCCACCAGTCGACAGGGAACCGGGGAGCTGTTTTTT. It yields the protein CATSRQGTGELFF.

V is TRBV4-1 and J is TRBJ2-1, with 8 bases that match TRBD2. After removal of 4 bases from V and 6 bases from J, the junction contained 11 bases not matched to a gene. Germline V gives CDR1 MGHRA, CDR2 YSYEKL. The CDR3 length is 16 residues. The CDR3 here is CASSLPGGAVGNEQFF. In DNA form, the CDR3 reads TGCGCCAGCAGCCTCCCGGGGGGGGCTGTCGGCAATGAGCAGTTCTTC.

The chain joins TRBV28 to TRBJ1-1; the D is unclear. This CDR3 spans 13 amino acids. V was trimmed by 3 bases and J by 2 bases, leaving 7 bases between them. CDR1 is MDHEN and CDR2 is SYDVKM in the germline V gene. The CDR3 region has the DNA TGTGCCAGCAGTTTTGTGGTTAACACTGAAGCTTTCTTT. It yields the protein CASSFVVNTEAFF. The whole variable domain, remainder taken from reference TRBV28 and TRBJ1-1, is DVKVTQSSRYLVKRTGEKVFLECVQDMDHENMFWYRQDPGLGLRLIYFSYDVKMKEKGDIPEGYSVSREKKERFSLILESASTNQTSMYLCASSFVVNTEAFFGQGTRLTVV.

The rearrangement joins TRBV3-1 (or the pseudogene TRBV3-2) to TRBJ2-5; possibly TRBD2 for D (6 bases). Germline V gene lookup returns CDR1 LGHDT and CDR2 YNNKEL (reference sequence). This CDR3 has 15 residues. V was shortened by 0 bases and J by 2 bases, with 10 bases between the two germline ends. CDR3 nucleotides: TGTGCCAGCAGCCAAGACCTAGCGACTCAAGAGACCCAGTACTTC. This codes for CASSQDLATQETQYF.

The CDR3 spells CASSSLRGQGTLHF. CDR3 DNA sequence: TGTGCCAGCAGCTCCCTCCGGGGACAGGGGACCCTCCACTTT. The chain employs TRBV11-2 and TRBJ1-6, with 10 bases identical to TRBD1. The CDR3 is 14 residues long. Trimming took 4 bases from V and 14 from J; bases not matched to a gene: 8. Germline CDR1 SGHAT, CDR2 FQNNGV.

The genes are TRBV2 and TRBJ1-1; 9 bases agree with TRBD1. In germline, CDR1 is SNHLY, CDR2 FYNNEI. V lost 5 bases to trimming and J lost 2 bases; unmatched junction nucleotides: 6. The CDR3 is made up of 15 amino acids. CDR3 residues: CASSLQGADNTEAFF. The DNA for the CDR3 is TGTGCCAGCAGTCTACAGGGGGCGGATAACACTGAAGCTTTCTTT.

This chain connects TRBV4-1 to TRBJ1-1, with 11 bases fitting TRBD1. Germline V lookup: CDR1 MGHRA, CDR2 YSYEKL. The CDR3 is 17 amino acids. The J segment lost 4 bases and the V segment lost 3 bases, leaving 10 bases of the junction unmatched. Written as DNA, the CDR3 is TGCGCCAGCAGCCAGGCCGGACAGGGGGCGTTGAGCACTGAAGCTTTCTTT. The encoded protein is CASSQAGQGALSTEAFF.

This clone has only one observation. The rearrangement joins TRBV5-1 to TRBJ1-4; 9 positions match TRBD1. Trimming at V came to 0 bases and at J to 7 bases, leaving 4 bases not matched to a gene. The CDR3 has 15 amino acids. Germline V gene data show CDR1 as SGHRS and CDR2 as YFSETQ. CDR3 coding DNA: TGCGCCAGCAGCTTGGGGGACAGGGAAGGTGAAAAACTGTTTTTT. Its translation: CASSLGDREGEKLFF. The whole variable domain, remainder taken from reference TRBV5-1 and TRBJ1-4, is KAGVTQTPRYLIKTRGQQVTLSCSPISGHRSVSWYQQTPGQGLQFLFEYFSETQRNKGNFPGRFSGRQFSNSRSEMNVSTLELGDSALYLCASSLGDREGEKLFFGSGTQLSVL.

V and J are TRBV21-1 and TRBJ2-4; the table's D call, TRBD1, has no DNA check behind it. TRBV21-1 is flagged as a pseudogene. The CDR3 is 15 residues long. CDR3 in amino acids: CASSGHGQGKNIQYF. CDR3 in DNA: TGTGCCAGCAGCGGCCATGGACAGGGGAAAAACATTCAGTACTTC.